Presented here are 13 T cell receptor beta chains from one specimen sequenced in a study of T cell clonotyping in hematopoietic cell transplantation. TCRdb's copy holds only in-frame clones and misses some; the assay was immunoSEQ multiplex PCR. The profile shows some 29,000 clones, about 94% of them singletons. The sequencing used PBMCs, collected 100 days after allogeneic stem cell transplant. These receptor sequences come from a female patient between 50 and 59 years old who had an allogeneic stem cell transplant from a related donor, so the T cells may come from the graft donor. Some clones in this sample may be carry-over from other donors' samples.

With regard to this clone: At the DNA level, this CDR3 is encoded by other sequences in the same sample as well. CDR3 coding DNA: TGTGCCAGTAGTATAGGCCAGAACAATGAGCAGTTCTTC. This encodes CASSIGQNNEQFF. The V gene is TRBV19, the J gene TRBJ2-1; D unclear. The CDR3 runs to 13 residues. Germline V gene lookup returns CDR1 LNHDA and CDR2 SQIVND (reference sequence). Trimming cost V 1 base and J 5 bases, with 6 bases left between them.

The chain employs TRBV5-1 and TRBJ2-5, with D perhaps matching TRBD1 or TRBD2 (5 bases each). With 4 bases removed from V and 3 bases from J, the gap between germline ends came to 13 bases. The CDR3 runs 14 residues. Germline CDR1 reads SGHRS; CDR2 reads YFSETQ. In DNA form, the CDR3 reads TGCGCCAGCAGCGGCCTTCTGGGGGAAGAGACCCAGTACTTC. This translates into CASSGLLGEETQYF.

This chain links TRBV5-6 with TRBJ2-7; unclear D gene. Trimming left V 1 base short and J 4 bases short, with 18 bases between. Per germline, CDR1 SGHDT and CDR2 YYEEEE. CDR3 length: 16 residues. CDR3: CASSLRRAAWVYEQYF. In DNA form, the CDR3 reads TGTGCCAGCAGCTTGCGTAGGGCGGCCTGGGTGTACGAGCAGTACTTC.

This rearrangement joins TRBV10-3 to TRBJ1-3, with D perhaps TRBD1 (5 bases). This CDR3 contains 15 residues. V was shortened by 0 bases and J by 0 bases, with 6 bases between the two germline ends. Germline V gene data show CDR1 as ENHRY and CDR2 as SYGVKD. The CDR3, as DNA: TGTGCCATCAGTGAGTCGGGGGTCTCTGGAAACACCATATATTTT. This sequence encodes CAISESGVSGNTIYF.

CDR3 sequence (DNA): TGTGCCAGCAGTTTATTGGGGGGACAGGGAGCCTACGAGCAGTACTTC. Its translation is CASSLLGGQGAYEQYF. V is TRBV27 and J is TRBJ2-7, with TRBD1 identical over 9 bases. The CDR3 totals 16 residues. Germline CDR1 MNHEY, CDR2 SMNVEV (reference sequence). V lost 1 base and J lost 2; bases outside the gene matches: 6.

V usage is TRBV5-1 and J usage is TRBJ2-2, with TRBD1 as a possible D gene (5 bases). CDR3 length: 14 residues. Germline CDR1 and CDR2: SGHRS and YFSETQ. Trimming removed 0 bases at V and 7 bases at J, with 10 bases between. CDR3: CASSLGTFDGELFF. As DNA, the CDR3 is TGCGCCAGCAGCTTGGGGACATTCGACGGGGAGCTGTTTTTT. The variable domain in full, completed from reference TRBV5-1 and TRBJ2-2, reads KAGVTQTPRYLIKTRGQQVTLSCSPISGHRSVSWYQQTPGQGLQFLFEYFSETQRNKGNFPGRFSGRQFSNSRSEMNVSTLELGDSALYLCASSLGTFDGELFFGEGSRLTVL.

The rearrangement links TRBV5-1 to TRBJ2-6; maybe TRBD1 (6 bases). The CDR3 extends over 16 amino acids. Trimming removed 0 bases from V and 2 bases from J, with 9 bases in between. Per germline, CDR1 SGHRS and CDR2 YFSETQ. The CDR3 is CASSLDDRTGANVLTF. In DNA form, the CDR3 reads TGCGCCAGCAGCTTGGATGACAGGACTGGGGCCAACGTCCTGACTTTC.

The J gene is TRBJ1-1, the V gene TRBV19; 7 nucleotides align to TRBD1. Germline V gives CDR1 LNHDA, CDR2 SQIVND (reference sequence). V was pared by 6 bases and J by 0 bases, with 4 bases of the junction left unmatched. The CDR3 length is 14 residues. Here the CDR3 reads CASRTGTVNTEAFF. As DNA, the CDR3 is TGTGCCAGTAGAACCGGGACAGTGAACACTGAAGCTTTCTTT.

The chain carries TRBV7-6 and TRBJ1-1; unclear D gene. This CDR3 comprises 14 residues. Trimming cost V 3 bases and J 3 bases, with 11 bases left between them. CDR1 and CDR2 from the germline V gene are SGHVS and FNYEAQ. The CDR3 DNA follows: TGTGCCAGCAGCTTTGGATCCCAGGACACTGAAGCTTTCTTT. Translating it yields CASSFGSQDTEAFF.

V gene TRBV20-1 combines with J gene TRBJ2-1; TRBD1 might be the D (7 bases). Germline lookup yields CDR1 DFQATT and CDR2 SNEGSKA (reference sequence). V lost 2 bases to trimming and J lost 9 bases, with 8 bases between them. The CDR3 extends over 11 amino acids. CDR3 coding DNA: TGCAGTGCTAGACAGGGGGGTGAGCAGTTCTTC. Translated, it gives CSARQGGEQFF.

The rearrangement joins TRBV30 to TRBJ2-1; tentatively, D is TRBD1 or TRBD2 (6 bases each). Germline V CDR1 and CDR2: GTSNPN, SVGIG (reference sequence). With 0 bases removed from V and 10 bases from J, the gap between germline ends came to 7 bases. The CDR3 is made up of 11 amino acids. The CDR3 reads CAWSVGGEQFF. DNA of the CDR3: TGTGCCTGGAGTGTAGGGGGGGAGCAGTTCTTC. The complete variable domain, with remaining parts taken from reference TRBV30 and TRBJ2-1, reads SQTIHQWPATLVQPVGSPLSLECTVEGTSNPNLYWYRQAAGRGLQLLFYSVGIGQISSEVPQNLSASRPQDRQFILSSKKLLLSDSGFYLCAWSVGGEQFFGPGTRLTVL.

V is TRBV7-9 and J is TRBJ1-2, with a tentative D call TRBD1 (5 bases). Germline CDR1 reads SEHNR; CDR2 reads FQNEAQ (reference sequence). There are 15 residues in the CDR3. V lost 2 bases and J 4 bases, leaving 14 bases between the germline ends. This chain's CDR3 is CASSLQGKVRYGYTF. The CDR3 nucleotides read TGTGCCAGCAGCTTACAGGGAAAGGTCCGCTATGGCTACACCTTC.

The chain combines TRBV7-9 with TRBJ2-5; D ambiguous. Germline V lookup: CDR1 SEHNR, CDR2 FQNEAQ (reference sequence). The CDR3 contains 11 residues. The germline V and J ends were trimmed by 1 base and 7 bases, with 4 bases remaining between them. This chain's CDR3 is CASSLEGTQYF. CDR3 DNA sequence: TGTGCCAGCAGCTTAGAAGGGACCCAGTACTTC.